The sequence of this TCR beta chain was determined in a study of blood T cell repertoires in COVID-19. Across the whole study: Acute and convalescent COVID-19 samples came from the United States, Italy and Spain. Nucleic acid was either cDNA or gDNA, and it came from T cells, B-cell-depleted T cells, or PBMCs.

Methods used by the authors: Reference gene primer amplification in the assay estimated nucleated cell counts. Produced via immunoSEQ multiplex PCR; TCRdb's table is partial and in-frame only. V and J calls and clone size are given by that table; D and trimming were obtained from the DNA. Among hundreds of thousands of clones listed, roughly 84% were seen once. The germline V gene has CDR1 SGHDT and CDR2 YYEEEE. The V and J ends lost 4 bases and 5 bases, in that order; junction bases with no gene match: 11. The CDR3 has 16 residues. Sequencing was done on a sample of peripheral blood. V is TRBV5-6 and J is TRBJ1-1, with TRBD1 matching over 10 bases. The receptor's source is a man aged 25-45 years with active or convalescent COVID-19. The CDR3 DNA follows: TGTGCCAGCAGCGCCGGGACAGGGGAGGTGGGGACTGAAGCTTTCTTT. Its translation: CASSAGTGEVGTEAFF. Looking up the rest from reference TRBV5-6 and TRBJ1-1 gives the full variable domain: DAGVTQSPTHLIKTRGQQVTLRCSPKSGHDTVSWYQQALGQGPQFIFQYYEEEERQRGNFPDRFSGHQFPNYSSELNVNALLLGDSALYLCASSAGTGEVGTEAFFGQGTRLTVV.